These 23 T cell receptor beta chains share one sample of origin, sequenced in a study of cytomegalovirus exposure and HLA in healthy donors. The PCR ran on 60 Vbeta and 13 Jbeta primers. The repertoire was sequenced with immunoSEQ multiplex PCR; TCRdb's copy has only in-frame clones and lacks some. The repertoire holds 250,000 or so clones, with about nine tenths as singletons. Sequenced sample: PBMCs. The source is a girl aged 2 to 9 in good health and CMV-seronegative.

The chain employs TRBV11-1 and TRBJ2-2, with D maybe TRBD1 (6 bases). Trimming shortened V by 5 bases and J by 6 bases, and 7 bases separated the two germline ends. Germline CDR1 is SGHAT and CDR2 is FQDESV (reference sequence). The length of the CDR3 is 12 residues. The CDR3 reads CASSHRAGELFF. DNA for the CDR3: TGTGCCAGCAGCCACAGGGCCGGGGAGCTGTTTTTT.

This chain joins TRBV6-1 and TRBJ2-1, with 12 nucleotides matching TRBD2. Germline V lookup: CDR1 MNHNS, CDR2 SASEGT. After removal of 4 bases from V and 3 bases from J, the junction contained 4 bases not matched to a gene. The CDR3 is made up of 16 amino acids. The CDR3 reads CASSGGLAGGYNEQFF. CDR3 nucleotide sequence: TGTGCCAGCAGTGGGGGACTAGCGGGTGGCTACAATGAGCAGTTCTTC.

This chain joins TRBV19 and TRBJ2-7; tentative D call: TRBD1 (5 bases). This CDR3 region has 13 residues. Deletions cut 5 bases from V and 1 base from J, with 9 bases between. Germline V gene data show CDR1 as LNHDA and CDR2 as SQIVND (reference sequence). The CDR3 reads CASSGAVSYEQYF. CDR3 nucleotides: TGTGCCAGTAGTGGGGCTGTATCCTACGAGCAGTACTTC.

V gene TRBV5-4 combines with J gene TRBJ2-7, with 10 bases fitting TRBD2. The CDR3 covers 16 residues. After removal of 0 bases from V and 5 bases from J, the junction contained 8 bases not matched to a gene. Germline CDR1 reads SGHNT; CDR2 reads YYREEE (reference sequence). CDR3 nucleotides: TGTGCCAGCAGCTTGGTGGGAGCGGGAGGGTGGCACGAGCAGTACTTC. This encodes CASSLVGAGGWHEQYF.

The chain employs TRBV27 and TRBJ2-5, with TRBD2 matching 10 bases. J gave up 4 bases and V 4 bases, and 6 bases lay outside the gene matches. The length of the CDR3 is 15 residues. From germline, CDR1 is MNHEY and CDR2 SMNVEV (reference sequence). The CDR3 protein is CASSSLAGVGETQYF. CDR3 DNA: TGTGCCAGCAGTTCCCTAGCGGGAGTGGGAGAGACCCAGTACTTC.

V is TRBV4-1 and J is TRBJ2-1, with a weak D call TRBD2 (5 bases). Trimming took 0 bases from V and 0 from J, leaving 9 bases between them. The CDR3 spans 16 residues. From germline, CDR1 is MGHRA and CDR2 YSYEKL. DNA of the CDR3: TGCGCCAGCAGCCAAGACCAAGAGGGCTCCTACAATGAGCAGTTCTTC. Residues: CASSQDQEGSYNEQFF.

The chain recombines TRBV6-6 with TRBJ1-1, with D possibly matching TRBD1 (5 bases). The CDR3 length is 14 residues. Germline V gene lookup returns CDR1 MNHNY and CDR2 SVGAGI (reference sequence). V was shortened by 7 bases and J by 6 bases, with 18 bases between the two germline ends. This chain's CDR3 is CASTVLSGFAEAFF. The CDR3 DNA follows: TGTGCCAGCACTGTACTTTCAGGGTTCGCTGAAGCTTTCTTT.

This sequence joins TRBV18 and TRBJ2-5, with D possibly being TRBD2 (5 bases). Germline values: CDR1 KGHSH, CDR2 LQKENI. The CDR3 is 13 residues long. Trimming left V 3 bases short and J 4 bases short, with 9 bases between. CDR3 nucleotides: TGTGCCAGCTCACCGGACTTAAGAGAGACCCAGTACTTC. This encodes CASSPDLRETQYF.

The rearrangement uses TRBV11-2 and TRBJ2-1; TRBD2 matches 7 bases. The V and J ends lost 0 bases and 12 bases, in that order; junction bases with no gene match: 5. The CDR3 totals 13 residues. Germline CDR1 is SGHAT and CDR2 is FQNNGV. CDR3 nucleotide sequence: TGTGCCAGCAGCTTAGAGGGAGGGGTTAGGCAGTTCTTC. Translation: CASSLEGGVRQFF.

The chain couples TRBV7-9 to TRBJ1-1; 7 bases map to TRBD1. The J segment lost 0 bases and the V segment lost 5 bases, leaving 3 bases of the junction unmatched. The germline V gene encodes CDR1 SEHNR and CDR2 FQNEAQ (reference sequence). CDR3 length: 14 residues. CDR3 DNA sequence: TGTGCCAGCAGCCTGGACAGGATGAACACTGAAGCTTTCTTT. Protein: CASSLDRMNTEAFF.

The chain uses TRBV7-8 and TRBJ1-2; 8 bases are a match to TRBD1. The CDR3 is made up of 13 amino acids. Losses at the gene ends were 4 bases for V and 2 bases for J; bases not matched to a gene: 0. The germline CDR1 and CDR2 sequences are SGHVS and FQNEAQ. CDR3 amino acids: CASSWDRNYGYTF. The CDR3 DNA reads TGTGCCAGCAGCTGGGACAGGAACTATGGCTACACCTTC.

The chain combines TRBV5-4 with TRBJ2-3, with a tentative D call TRBD2 (6 bases). Germline loops: CDR1 SGHNT, CDR2 YYREEE (reference sequence). Trimming took off 3 bases at V and 2 bases at J, with 13 bases between the two ends. The length of the CDR3 is 15 residues. CDR3 in amino acids: CASSWGTSHTDTQYF. CDR3 DNA sequence: TGTGCCAGCAGCTGGGGTACTAGCCACACAGATACGCAGTATTTT. The full variable domain, rest sourced from reference TRBV5-4 and TRBJ2-3, is ETGVTQSPTHLIKTRGQQVTLRCSSQSGHNTVSWYQQALGQGPQFIFQYYREEENGRGNFPPRFSGLQFPNYSSELNVNALELDDSALYLCASSWGTSHTDTQYFGPGTRLTVL.

V usage is TRBV6-6 and J usage is TRBJ2-1, with 10 bases lining up with TRBD2. This CDR3 is built from 15 residues. The V gene end was trimmed by 10 bases and the J gene end by 7 bases; junction bases not matched to a gene: 13. CDR1 is MNHNY and CDR2 is SVGAGI in the germline V gene (reference sequence). CDR3 region: CATTTLAGVGNEQFF. DNA for the CDR3: TGTGCCACCACCACGCTAGCGGGAGTCGGAAATGAGCAGTTCTTC.

The chain joins TRBV27 to TRBJ1-4; D perhaps matches TRBD1 (5 bases). There are 16 residues in the CDR3. V was trimmed by 7 bases and J by 12 bases, leaving 27 bases between them. CDR1 and CDR2 (germline): MNHEY, SMNVEV (reference sequence). CDR3 in amino acids: CASIPKIRDDSRELFF. The CDR3, as DNA: TGTGCCAGCATCCCAAAGATCAGGGATGATAGTCGGGAACTGTTTTTT.

The chain has TRBV5-4 and TRBJ1-1, with D unclear. The CDR3 loop spans 12 amino acids. Trimming stripped 2 bases from V and 6 bases from J, with 8 bases between. Germline CDR1 reads SGHNT; CDR2 reads YYREEE (reference sequence). CDR3 residues: CASSLAEAEAFF. In DNA form, the CDR3 reads TGTGCCAGCAGCTTAGCCGAAGCTGAAGCTTTCTTT.

The chain uses TRBV30 and TRBJ2-7; 12 bases align to TRBD2. Trimming at V came to 3 bases and at J to 3 bases, leaving 3 bases not matched to a gene. Germline V lookup: CDR1 GTSNPN, CDR2 SVGIG (reference sequence). The CDR3 loop spans 14 amino acids. This chain's CDR3 is CAWRASGRVYEQYF. The CDR3 DNA reads as TGTGCCTGGAGGGCTAGCGGGAGGGTCTACGAGCAGTACTTC.

The gene calls are TRBV2 and TRBJ2-5; 16 positions match TRBD2. The CDR3 has 18 amino acids. The germline CDR1 and CDR2 sequences are SNHLY and FYNNEI. After removal of 6 bases from V and 4 bases from J, the junction contained 11 bases not matched to a gene. The CDR3: CASSETGLAGGLGETQYF. The CDR3, as DNA: TGTGCCAGCAGCGAGACGGGACTAGCGGGGGGGCTTGGAGAGACCCAGTACTTC.

J is TRBJ1-3 and V is TRBV7-7; D is uncertain. CDR3 length: 16 amino acids. CDR1 and CDR2 (germline): SSHAT, FNYEAQ (reference sequence). V was clipped by 1 base and J by 0 bases, with 10 bases between them. In nucleotides, the CDR3 is TGTGCCAGCAGCTTAGTATGCAACAGCTCTGGAAACACCATATATTTT. Translation gives CASSLVCNSSGNTIYF.

CDR3 in amino acids: CASSRPPRQGKIEKLFF. The CDR3 nucleotides are TGTGCCAGCAGCCGGCCTCCAAGACAGGGCAAAATTGAAAAACTGTTTTTT. The J gene is TRBJ1-4, the V gene TRBV7-9; 7 bases fit TRBD1. This CDR3 has 17 amino acids. V lost 5 bases, J lost 7 bases, and 16 bases stayed unmatched. The germline V gene encodes CDR1 SEHNR and CDR2 FQNEAQ (reference sequence). Variable domain in full (rest from reference TRBV7-9 and TRBJ1-4): DTGVSQNPRHKITKRGQNVTFRCDPISEHNRLYWYRQTLGQGPEFLTYFQNEAQLEKSRLLSDRFSAERPKGSFSTLEIQRTEQGDSAMYLCASSRPPRQGKIEKLFFGSGTQLSVL.

This clone was recorded only once. The V and J genes are TRBV2 and TRBJ2-7; 9 bases match TRBD1. Trimming removed 3 bases from V and 6 bases from J; junction bases left unmatched: 15. CDR3 size: 17 residues. The germline gives CDR1 SNHLY, CDR2 FYNNEI. The CDR3 is CASSDPAGQGWFGEQYF. The CDR3 DNA follows: TGTGCCAGCAGTGACCCGGCTGGACAGGGGTGGTTTGGCGAGCAGTACTTC.

The CDR3 protein is CASSANYGYTF. Here the CDR3 DNA reads TGTGCCAGCAGCGCGAACTATGGCTACACCTTC. This chain joins TRBV6-6 and TRBJ1-2, with no clear D. V lost 6 bases, J lost 2 bases, and 4 bases lay in between. This CDR3 comprises 11 residues. Germline V gives CDR1 MNHNY, CDR2 SVGAGI (reference sequence).

The chain combines TRBV6-5 with TRBJ2-1; 11 nucleotides agree with TRBD1. V was clipped by 4 bases and J by 6 bases; unmatched bases: 8. The CDR3 extends over 16 amino acids. The germline V gene has CDR1 MNHEY and CDR2 SVGAGI. CDR3 amino acids: CASSFHGTGGVNEQFF. CDR3 nucleotides: TGTGCCAGCAGTTTCCACGGGACAGGGGGTGTCAATGAGCAGTTCTTC.

This sequence joins TRBV7-6 and TRBJ2-1, with 14 positions matching TRBD2. This CDR3 is built from 16 residues. Germline assignment: CDR1 SGHVS and CDR2 FNYEAQ. V lost 1 base, J lost 7 bases, and 3 bases stayed unmatched. The CDR3 here is CASSLVGTSGSNEQFF. The DNA of the CDR3 is TGTGCCAGCAGCTTAGTCGGGACTAGCGGGAGTAATGAGCAGTTCTTC. Drawing the rest from reference TRBV7-6 and TRBJ2-1, the complete variable domain is GAGVSQSPRYKVTKRGQDVALRCDPISGHVSLYWYRQALGQGPEFLTYFNYEAQQDKSGLPNDRFSAERPEGSISTLTIQRTEQRDSAMYRCASSLVGTSGSNEQFFGPGTRLTVL.